These T cell receptor beta chains were read from a single sample in a study of cytomegalovirus exposure and HLA in healthy donors. Measured with immunoSEQ multiplex PCR; TCRdb has only the in-frame clones, and not every one. The table records roughly 88,000 clones, about 80% of them present only once. Sequenced material: PBMCs. All receptors come from a man under 40 in good health and CMV-seropositive. The CDR3 runs from the conserved cysteine through the conserved F or W. The order of the fields is clone size, J gene, CDR3 length, V gene, D gene, CDR3 protein, CDR3 DNA. A D gene is named only where the DNA matches it firmly. Expanded clones are given a class, and other clones once, few, many or no size at all.

abundance: NA
j_gene: TRBJ1-5
len: 14
v_gene: TRBV5-1
d_gene: NA
CDR3aa: CASSLGTAESPQHF
CDR3nt: TGCGCCAGCAGCCTCGGGACTGCGGAGTCGCCCCAGCATTTT

abundance: NA
j_gene: TRBJ2-5
len: 15
v_gene: TRBV5-1
d_gene: NA
CDR3aa: CASSLQSGFRETQYF
CDR3nt: TGCGCCAGCAGCTTGCAATCCGGGTTCCGAGAGACCCAGTACTTC

abundance: NA
j_gene: TRBJ1-1
len: 14
v_gene: TRBV19
d_gene: TRBD1
CDR3aa: CASKERTGKTEAFF
CDR3nt: TGTGCCAGTAAGGAGAGGACAGGGAAAACTGAAGCTTTCTTT

abundance: NA
j_gene: TRBJ2-7
len: 17
v_gene: TRBV29-1
d_gene: NA
CDR3aa: CSVEGGPEAPSSYEQYF
CDR3nt: TGCAGCGTTGAAGGAGGTCCCGAGGCCCCCAGCTCCTACGAGCAGTACTTC

abundance: NA
j_gene: TRBJ2-3
len: 17
v_gene: TRBV7-9
d_gene: NA
CDR3aa: CASSLGGGPGRGDTQYF
CDR3nt: TGTGCCAGCAGCTTAGGGGGGGGGCCAGGGAGGGGAGATACGCAGTATTTT

abundance: NA
j_gene: TRBJ2-1
len: 14
v_gene: TRBV9
d_gene: TRBD1
CDR3aa: CASSLGQSYNEQFF
CDR3nt: TGTGCCAGCAGCCTGGGACAGAGTTACAATGAGCAGTTCTTC

abundance: NA
j_gene: TRBJ1-2
len: 18
v_gene: TRBV28
d_gene: TRBD1
CDR3aa: CASSPTGTGEGLNYGYTF
CDR3nt: TGTGCCAGCAGTCCTACCGGGACAGGGGAAGGATTGAACTATGGCTACACCTTC

abundance: NA
j_gene: TRBJ2-3
len: 15
v_gene: TRBV7-9
d_gene: TRBD2
CDR3aa: CASSLGLAISDTQYF
CDR3nt: TGTGCCAGCAGCTTAGGACTAGCGATTTCAGATACGCAGTATTTT

abundance: NA
j_gene: TRBJ1-2
len: 15
v_gene: TRBV7-2
d_gene: TRBD1
CDR3aa: CASSLAPGQGYGYTF
CDR3nt: TGTGCCAGCAGCTTAGCCCCGGGACAGGGATATGGCTACACCTTC

abundance: few
j_gene: TRBJ1-2
len: 13
v_gene: TRBV7-9
d_gene: TRBD1
CDR3aa: CASSLGQGRGYTF
CDR3nt: TGTGCCAGCAGCCTCGGACAGGGTAGAGGCTACACCTTC

abundance: NA
j_gene: TRBJ2-5
len: 15
v_gene: TRBV19
d_gene: NA
CDR3aa: CASSMGGGPGETQYF
CDR3nt: TGTGCCAGTAGTATGGGAGGGGGGCCAGGAGAGACCCAGTACTTC

abundance: NA
j_gene: TRBJ2-3
len: 12
v_gene: TRBV27
d_gene: NA
CDR3aa: CASSPTGDTQYF
CDR3nt: TGTGCCAGCAGCCCGACGGGGGATACGCAGTATTTT

abundance: NA
j_gene: TRBJ1-4
len: 14
v_gene: TRBV7-9
d_gene: NA
CDR3aa: CSSSLERANEKLFF
CDR3nt: TGTTCCAGCAGCTTGGAGAGGGCTAATGAAAAACTGTTTTTT

abundance: NA
j_gene: TRBJ2-3
len: 17
v_gene: TRBV18
d_gene: NA
CDR3aa: CASSLRTGMGSTDTQYF
CDR3nt: TGTGCCAGCTCACTCCGTACAGGGATGGGTAGCACAGATACGCAGTATTTT

abundance: NA
j_gene: TRBJ1-2
len: 14
v_gene: TRBV9
d_gene: TRBD1
CDR3aa: CASSPFTGDYGYTF
CDR3nt: TGTGCCAGCAGCCCCTTTACAGGGGACTATGGCTACACCTTC

abundance: NA
j_gene: TRBJ1-3
len: 13
v_gene: TRBV15
d_gene: TRBD1
CDR3aa: CATSATGGNTIYF
CDR3nt: TGTGCCACCAGCGCGACAGGGGGAAACACCATATATTTT

abundance: NA
j_gene: TRBJ1-6
len: 14
v_gene: TRBV7-3
d_gene: TRBD1
CDR3aa: CASSRGQHTSPLHF
CDR3nt: TGTGCCAGCAGCCGGGGACAGCACACTTCACCCCTCCACTTT

abundance: NA
j_gene: TRBJ1-5
len: 16
v_gene: TRBV19
d_gene: TRBD1
CDR3aa: CASSITGQVDRQPQHF
CDR3nt: TGTGCCAGTAGTATAACCGGACAGGTAGACCGTCAGCCCCAGCATTTT

abundance: NA
j_gene: TRBJ1-5
len: 15
v_gene: TRBV19
d_gene: NA
CDR3aa: CASSMREVRNQPQHF
CDR3nt: TGTGCCAGTAGTATGAGGGAAGTTCGAAATCAGCCCCAGCATTTT

abundance: NA
j_gene: TRBJ1-4
len: 14
v_gene: TRBV2
d_gene: NA
CDR3aa: CASSGRGLNEKLFF
CDR3nt: TGTGCCAGCAGTGGACGGGGATTGAATGAAAAACTGTTTTTT

abundance: NA
j_gene: TRBJ2-7
len: 15
v_gene: TRBV5-1
d_gene: TRBD1
CDR3aa: CASSLGTGYSYEQYF
CDR3nt: TGCGCCAGCAGCTTGGGGACAGGCTATTCCTACGAGCAGTACTTC

abundance: NA
j_gene: TRBJ2-7
len: 13
v_gene: TRBV5-4
d_gene: NA
CDR3aa: CASSRDRSYEQYF
CDR3nt: TGTGCCAGCAGCAGAGACAGGAGCTACGAGCAGTACTTC

abundance: once
j_gene: TRBJ2-1
len: 15
v_gene: TRBV4-2
d_gene: TRBD2
CDR3aa: CASSPGLAGFNEQFF
CDR3nt: TGTGCCAGCAGCCCGGGACTAGCGGGATTCAATGAGCAGTTCTTC

abundance: NA
j_gene: TRBJ2-5
len: 16
v_gene: TRBV5-1
d_gene: TRBD1
CDR3aa: CASSTNPLGQGATQYF
CDR3nt: TGCGCCAGCAGCACGAACCCACTGGGCCAGGGGGCGACCCAGTACTTC

abundance: once
j_gene: TRBJ1-2
len: 13
v_gene: TRBV6-1
d_gene: NA
CDR3aa: CASGLEAVYGYTF
CDR3nt: TGTGCCAGCGGTCTCGAGGCAGTCTATGGCTACACCTTC

abundance: few
j_gene: TRBJ1-2
len: 15
v_gene: TRBV9
d_gene: TRBD1
CDR3aa: CASSVGTGANYGYTF
CDR3nt: TGTGCCAGCAGCGTGGGGACAGGGGCTAACTATGGCTACACCTTC

abundance: NA
j_gene: TRBJ1-4
len: 12
v_gene: TRBV6-5
d_gene: TRBD1
CDR3aa: CASSPEGAKLFF
CDR3nt: TGTGCCAGCAGCCCCGAGGGGGCAAAACTGTTTTTT

abundance: NA
j_gene: TRBJ2-5
len: 11
v_gene: TRBV29-1
d_gene: NA
CDR3aa: CSVSQGETQYF
CDR3nt: TGCAGCGTCTCTCAGGGAGAGACCCAGTACTTC

abundance: NA
j_gene: TRBJ1-5
len: 15
v_gene: TRBV6-1
d_gene: NA
CDR3aa: CASSEGLRDNQPQHF
CDR3nt: TGTGCCAGCAGTGAAGGTCTCAGGGATAATCAGCCCCAGCATTTT

abundance: NA
j_gene: TRBJ1-1
len: 11
v_gene: TRBV29-1
d_gene: NA
CDR3aa: CSIEADTEAFF
CDR3nt: TGCAGCATTGAAGCAGATACTGAAGCTTTCTTT

abundance: few
j_gene: TRBJ2-1
len: 16
v_gene: TRBV4-2
d_gene: TRBD2
CDR3aa: CASSQERGGYYNEQFF
CDR3nt: TGTGCCAGCAGCCAAGAACGCGGGGGGTACTACAATGAGCAGTTCTTC

abundance: NA
j_gene: TRBJ2-5
len: 13
v_gene: TRBV19
d_gene: TRBD2
CDR3aa: CASNPAGGWAQYF
CDR3nt: TGTGCCAGTAATCCAGCGGGAGGGTGGGCCCAGTACTTC

abundance: once
j_gene: TRBJ2-1
len: 16
v_gene: TRBV7-9
d_gene: NA
CDR3aa: CASSPWDTMSYNEQFF
CDR3nt: TGTGCCAGCAGCCCGTGGGACACCATGTCCTACAATGAGCAGTTCTTC

abundance: NA
j_gene: TRBJ2-3
len: 13
v_gene: TRBV9
d_gene: NA
CDR3aa: CASTPYTPDTQYF
CDR3nt: TGTGCCAGCACCCCATACACCCCAGATACGCAGTATTTT

abundance: NA
j_gene: TRBJ1-1
len: 14
v_gene: TRBV28
d_gene: NA
CDR3aa: CASSWGRGTTEAFF
CDR3nt: TGTGCCAGCAGTTGGGGGAGGGGGACCACTGAAGCTTTCTTT

abundance: NA
j_gene: TRBJ1-4
len: 15
v_gene: TRBV15
d_gene: NA
CDR3aa: CATSRETGSNEKLFF
CDR3nt: TGTGCCACCAGCAGAGAAACAGGCTCCAATGAAAAACTGTTTTTT

abundance: NA
j_gene: TRBJ1-1
len: 14
v_gene: TRBV6-1
d_gene: TRBD1
CDR3aa: CASSALTGVTEAFF
CDR3nt: TGTGCCAGCAGTGCCTTGACAGGGGTCACTGAAGCTTTCTTT

abundance: NA
j_gene: TRBJ2-7
len: 18
v_gene: TRBV30
d_gene: TRBD1
CDR3aa: CAWRDIKGPGGRSYEQYF
CDR3nt: TGTGCCTGGAGGGACATAAAAGGCCCAGGGGGTCGCTCCTACGAGCAGTACTTC

abundance: few
j_gene: TRBJ2-5
len: 16
v_gene: TRBV7-9
d_gene: TRBD2
CDR3aa: CASSLAAGTTDWVQYF
CDR3nt: TGTGCCAGCAGCTTAGCCGCCGGGACTACGGATTGGGTCCAGTACTTC

abundance: NA
j_gene: TRBJ2-1
len: 16
v_gene: TRBV30
d_gene: TRBD2
CDR3aa: CAWSTGLAGGGNEQFF
CDR3nt: TGTGCCTGGAGTACGGGACTAGCGGGAGGTGGCAATGAGCAGTTCTTC

abundance: NA
j_gene: TRBJ1-4
len: 16
v_gene: TRBV4-1
d_gene: NA
CDR3aa: CASSQGSGRTNEKLFF
CDR3nt: TGCGCCAGCAGCCAAGGCAGCGGGAGGACTAATGAAAAACTGTTTTTT

abundance: NA
j_gene: TRBJ2-5
len: 13
v_gene: TRBV14
d_gene: NA
CDR3aa: CASSQGLLETQYF
CDR3nt: TGTGCCAGCAGCCAAGGACTGCTAGAGACCCAGTACTTC

abundance: NA
j_gene: TRBJ1-1
len: 16
v_gene: TRBV6-6
d_gene: TRBD1
CDR3aa: CASTLPQTGSDTEAFF
CDR3nt: TGTGCCAGCACCCTGCCCCAGACAGGGTCGGACACTGAAGCTTTCTTT

abundance: NA
j_gene: TRBJ2-7
len: 14
v_gene: TRBV18
d_gene: TRBD2
CDR3aa: CASSPGGFYYEQYF
CDR3nt: TGTGCCAGCTCGCCGGGAGGTTTCTACTACGAGCAGTACTTC

abundance: NA
j_gene: TRBJ1-2
len: 15
v_gene: TRBV19
d_gene: TRBD1
CDR3aa: CASSIRTGGDYGYTF
CDR3nt: TGTGCCAGTAGTATAAGGACAGGGGGAGACTATGGCTACACCTTC

abundance: NA
j_gene: TRBJ2-2
len: 14
v_gene: TRBV19
d_gene: NA
CDR3aa: CASSYERNTGELFF
CDR3nt: TGTGCTTCTTCTTACGAGCGGAACACCGGGGAGCTGTTTTTT